This TCR beta chain was retrieved from a study of tissue T cells after allogeneic stem cell transplantation. Study results and limitations: Within patients, tissue anatomy strongly shaped TCR repertoire composition. In patients and mice, blood and spleen missed much of tissue repertoire. The study did not identify alloreactive or antigen-specific tissue TCRs, and some clones might be persisting host cells.

With respect to this clone: Its antigen is not known.

Clones were read by immunoSEQ multiplex PCR, and TCRdb kept only the in-frame ones, dropping some. The sample yields some 25,000 clones, roughly 70% seen once. This CDR3 is built from 13 residues. V was trimmed by 7 bases and J by 3 bases, leaving 9 bases between them. Germline values: CDR1 MNHEY, CDR2 SVGAGI. This TCR derives from a female donor over 55 with lung cancer. The chain couples TRBV6-5 to TRBJ2-2; D not resolved. Sample: tissue from the ileum, taken at autopsy. The CDR3 DNA sequence: TGTGCCAGCACCAAGTTGCACACCGGGGAGCTGTTTTTT. Translation gives CASTKLHTGELFF.